This TCR beta chain was recovered during a study of T-cell reconstitution after alpha-beta-depleted transplantation in children. Study results and caveats: At one year after transplant, newly produced T cells mostly accounted for T-cell counts and diversity. Diversity of TCRbeta at day 60 was high in some patients, arising from surviving recipient T cells and thymic progenitors. Several hundred rapidly expanded clones from non-depleted graft cells reportedly supplied alpha-beta T cells about two months post-transplant.

This clonotype was observed a handful of times. Its antigen remains unknown. The CDR3 is made up of 12 amino acids. Germline V gene data show CDR1 as SQVTM and CDR2 as ANQGSEA. V was shortened by 7 bases and J by 1 base, with 10 bases between the two germline ends. Preparing the TCRbeta library involved the use of unique molecular identifiers. One entry per CDR3 protein results from TCRdb running MiXCR on the PCR reads. The data show hundreds of thousands of distinct CDR3 sequences, 10% to 15% seen once. Material: PBMCs, mostly from graft donor cells, obtained 360 days after TCRalphabeta/CD19-depleted stem cell transplant. This receptor was taken from a male patient between 5 and 17 years old who had a stem cell transplant for acute myeloid leukemia, so the T cells may come from the graft donor. The V call is TRBV29-1, the J call TRBJ1-1; D not resolved. CDR3 DNA: TGCAGCGCCGGACTGCAGAACACTGAAGCTTTCTTT. It encodes CSAGLQNTEAFF.